The 22 T cell receptor beta chains below come from one sample, sequenced in a study of shared clonotypes between healthy human individuals. Data came from immunoSEQ multiplex PCR; TCRdb stores just in-frame clones and leaves some out. The sample carries roughly 1,500,000 clones, approximately 98.5% recorded once. The material sequenced was naive CD4+ T cells sorted from blood. Subset in this sample: CD45RA+ positively selected. The receptor source for this set is a man aged 25 to 45 in good health.

The chain has TRBV30 and TRBJ1-1; 7 positions match TRBD1. With 5 bases clipped from V and 7 bases from J, the junction kept 13 bases outside the gene matches. The length of the CDR3 is 14 residues. Germline CDR1 and CDR2: GTSNPN and SVGIG (reference sequence). CDR3: CAWGDSLLTSEAFF. The CDR3, as DNA: TGTGCCTGGGGGGACAGCCTACTTACCAGTGAAGCTTTCTTT.

This clone was observed once. This chain uses TRBV5-1 with TRBJ2-1, with 10 bases lining up with TRBD1. Germline V gene lookup returns CDR1 SGHRS and CDR2 YFSETQ. The trim removed 1 base at V and 7 bases at J, leaving 14 bases unmatched. This CDR3 region has 18 residues. CDR3 sequence: CASSLYPGTGVLRNEQFF. The CDR3 region has the DNA TGCGCCAGCAGCTTGTATCCCGGGACAGGGGTTTTAAGGAATGAGCAGTTCTTC.

This rearrangement joins TRBV2 to TRBJ1-2, with D perhaps matching TRBD1 (5 bases). Germline CDR1 reads SNHLY; CDR2 reads FYNNEI. V shed 1 base and J shed 8 bases, with 11 bases lying between them. The CDR3 has 13 residues. The CDR3 region is CASSEGRVFGYTF. CDR3 DNA sequence: TGTGCCAGCAGTGAAGGCAGGGTTTTCGGCTACACCTTC.

The chain links TRBV10-3 to TRBJ1-2; D gene uncertain. This CDR3 comprises 13 residues. Per the germline V gene, CDR1 is ENHRY and CDR2 is SYGVKD. V gave up 0 bases and J gave up 8 bases, with 10 bases separating them. The CDR3 nucleotides are TGTGCCATCAGTGAGTCGAGGGTGGGCGGCTACACCTTC. It codes for CAISESRVGGYTF.

The J gene is TRBJ2-5, the V gene TRBV5-1, with a possible D match to TRBD1 (6 bases). From germline, CDR1 is SGHRS and CDR2 YFSETQ. The V and J ends lost 4 bases and 9 bases respectively, with 22 bases between them. The CDR3 sequence is 15 residues long. CDR3 DNA: TGCGCCAGCAGCCCTCCGGACAGCCGTTTAGTGGCCCAGTACTTC. It codes for CASSPPDSRLVAQYF.

This chain connects TRBV15 to TRBJ2-1; D assignment may be TRBD1 or TRBD2 (7 bases each). Per germline, CDR1 LNHNV and CDR2 YYDKDF (reference sequence). CDR3 length equals 16 residues. The V gene lost 7 bases and the J gene lost 5 bases, with 21 bases spanning the gap. The CDR3 reads CATITSGGTTNNEQFF. The CDR3, as DNA: TGTGCCACCATCACCTCAGGGGGGACTACCAACAATGAGCAGTTCTTC.

The rearrangement uses TRBV10-1 and TRBJ1-2, with D unclear. Trimming pared 6 bases from V and 6 bases from J, leaving 14 bases between. The CDR3 runs to 13 residues. Looked up from germline, CDR1 is WNHNN and CDR2 is SYGVQD (reference sequence). In nucleotides, the CDR3 is TGCGCCAGCAGCGCAACCGGGAGAGATGGCTACACCTTC. The encoded protein is CASSATGRDGYTF.

This chain links TRBV14 with TRBJ2-7; perhaps TRBD2 as D (6 bases). This CDR3 is 16 amino acids long. Per germline, CDR1 SGHDN and CDR2 FVKESK. V was clipped by 4 bases and J by 2 bases, with 18 bases between them. As DNA, the CDR3 is TGTGCCAGCAGCCCGCGACTAGGGGCGGGTCCCTACGAGCAGTACTTC. Residues: CASSPRLGAGPYEQYF.

This chain links TRBV27 with TRBJ2-6; TRBD2 might be the D (5 bases). V lost 3 bases and J lost 0, with 12 bases in between. Germline V gene data show CDR1 as MNHEY and CDR2 as SMNVEV (reference sequence). The CDR3 has 17 amino acids. The CDR3 nucleotides read TGTGCCAGCAGTTTCGGACGAGGAGGCTCTGGGGCCAACGTCCTGACTTTC. This sequence encodes CASSFGRGGSGANVLTF.

The chain employs TRBV12-5 and TRBJ2-7; TRBD2 agrees at 8 bases. The V gene's germline CDR1 is LGHNT and CDR2 FRNRAP. The CDR3 sequence is 16 residues long. The V and J ends lost 6 bases and 6 bases, in that order; junction bases with no gene match: 16. The CDR3 bases are TGTGCTAGTGGGGATTGGGCTAGCGGGTTAGGGGGCGAGCAGTACTTC. The encoded protein is CASGDWASGLGGEQYF.

V usage is TRBV5-1 and J usage is TRBJ2-1; D is unclear. The germline V gene encodes CDR1 SGHRS and CDR2 YFSETQ. CDR3 size: 13 residues. Trimming pared 7 bases from V and 2 bases from J, leaving 10 bases between. The chain's CDR3 is CASFDRTYNEQFF. CDR3 DNA sequence: TGCGCCAGCTTTGATAGGACCTACAATGAGCAGTTCTTC.

The V gene is TRBV5-8, the J gene TRBJ2-5; 8 bases agree with TRBD1. Germline CDR1 and CDR2: SGHTS and YDEGEE. V trimming: 0 bases; J trimming: 2 bases; junction bases outside the gene matches: 6. The CDR3 runs 16 residues. CDR3 sequence reads: CASSLGGTGLQETQYF. The CDR3 DNA reads as TGTGCCAGCAGCTTGGGTGGGACAGGTCTTCAAGAGACCCAGTACTTC.

The V and J genes are TRBV10-3 and TRBJ1-1; D is ambiguous. CDR1 is ENHRY, CDR2 SYGVKD, per germline. V was shortened by 4 bases and J by 1 base, with 13 bases between the two germline ends. The CDR3 spans 15 residues. The CDR3 DNA is TGTGCCATCAGTGCTTTGGGCGCGACGAACACTGAAGCTTTCTTT. It specifies CAISALGATNTEAFF.

V and J are TRBV5-1 and TRBJ2-7; TRBD1 is a possible D gene (6 bases). V was shortened by 4 bases and J by 5 bases, with 19 bases between the two germline ends. This CDR3 region has 15 residues. The germline V gene has CDR1 SGHRS and CDR2 YFSETQ. The CDR3 region is CASSRGPTGFNEQYF. The CDR3 DNA follows: TGCGCCAGCAGCCGGGGACCGACAGGATTCAACGAGCAGTACTTC.

The rearrangement links TRBV7-2 to TRBJ2-7; perhaps TRBD2 as D (5 bases). With 0 bases removed from V and 2 bases from J, the gap between germline ends came to 8 bases. CDR1 SGHTA and CDR2 FQGNSA come from the germline V gene. This CDR3 contains 14 residues. Here the CDR3 reads CASSLAAETYEQYF. The CDR3, as DNA: TGTGCCAGCAGCTTAGCAGCGGAGACCTACGAGCAGTACTTC.

The rearrangement links TRBV6-5 to TRBJ2-7; TRBD2 matches 11 bases. The germline CDR1 and CDR2 sequences are MNHEY and SVGAGI. V lost 9 bases, J lost 5 bases, and 6 bases stayed unmatched. The CDR3 loop spans 13 amino acids. The DNA of the CDR3 is TGTGCCAGAATACTAGCGGGAGTCCACGAGCAGTACTTC. Translation: CARILAGVHEQYF.

Comment on this clone: Different DNA sequences within this sample yield the same CDR3. The chain recombines TRBV7-8 with TRBJ2-5; D uncertain. Germline values: CDR1 SGHVS, CDR2 FQNEAQ. The V and J ends lost 1 base and 0 bases respectively, with 3 bases between them. The CDR3 covers 13 residues. As DNA, the CDR3 is TGTGCCAGCAGCTTAGGAAACCAAGAGACCCAGTACTTC. It is translated as CASSLGNQETQYF. Combining the CDR3 with reference TRBV7-8 and TRBJ2-5 gives the whole variable domain GAGVSQSPRYKVAKRGQDVALRCDPISGHVSLFWYQQALGQGPEFLTYFQNEAQLDKSGLPSDRFFAERPEGSVSTLKIQRTQQEDSAVYLCASSLGNQETQYFGPGTRLLVL.

This chain joins TRBV7-2 and TRBJ1-3; D gene ambiguous. The CDR3 covers 17 residues. V lost 1 base to trimming and J lost 0 bases, with 13 bases between them. Germline-derived CDR1 and CDR2 are SGHTA and FQGNSA. This CDR3 is CASSLVRQTLSGNTIYF. In DNA, the CDR3 is TGTGCCAGCAGCTTAGTAAGGCAGACCCTCTCTGGAAACACCATATATTTT.

V gene TRBV7-4 combines with J gene TRBJ2-7, with D perhaps matching TRBD1 (5 bases). The V gene's germline CDR1 is SGHVT and CDR2 SQSDAQ. The CDR3 spans 13 residues. V lost 5 bases to trimming and J lost 3 bases, with 11 bases between them. CDR3 sequence reads: CASSLGAIYEQYF. CDR3 nucleotides: TGTGCCAGCAGCCTAGGGGCCATCTACGAGCAGTACTTC.

The chain employs TRBV15 and TRBJ1-3; D is unresolved. Germline V gene sequence: CDR1 LNHNV, CDR2 YYDKDF (reference sequence). CDR3 size: 15 residues. With 0 bases removed from V and 0 bases from J, the gap between germline ends came to 6 bases. The DNA of the CDR3 is TGTGCCACCAGCAGAGAGAACCACTCTGGAAACACCATATATTTT. The encoded protein is CATSRENHSGNTIYF. Full variable domain (remainder filled in from reference TRBV15 and TRBJ1-3): DAMVIQNPRYQVTQFGKPVTLSCSQTLNHNVMYWYQQKSSQAPKLLFHYYDKDFNNEADTPDNFQSRRPNTSFCFLDIRSPGLGDTAMYLCATSRENHSGNTIYFGEGSWLTVV.

The CDR3 protein is CSDLRDSYNEQFF. The CDR3 nucleotides read TGCAGCGACCTCCGGGACAGCTACAATGAGCAGTTCTTC. The V call is TRBV29-1, the J call TRBJ2-1; TRBD1 agrees at 7 bases. The V segment lost 7 bases and the J segment 3 bases; nucleotides outside the gene matches: 6. The germline gives CDR1 SQVTM, CDR2 ANQGSEA. There are 13 residues in the CDR3.

The chain employs TRBV6-6 and TRBJ2-7; 8 bases agree with TRBD2. This CDR3 comprises 15 residues. The germline gives CDR1 MNHNY, CDR2 SVGAGI (reference sequence). The V gene end was trimmed by 10 bases and the J gene end by 0 bases; junction bases not matched to a gene: 11. The CDR3, as DNA: TGTGCCACCGATTCCGGGAGGGTGGCCTCCTACGAGCAGTACTTC. Protein: CATDSGRVASYEQYF.